The sample holds many counts of the clone carrying this T cell receptor (beta chain). Antigen: not known. V was pared by 4 bases and J by 5 bases, with 12 bases of the junction left unmatched. The CDR3 is made up of 16 amino acids. Per the germline V gene, CDR1 is ENHRY and CDR2 is SYGVKD. The data were taken from a study of T-cell reconstitution after alpha-beta-depleted transplantation in children. Unique molecular identifiers were incorporated when the TCRbeta library was constructed. A single record per CDR3 protein comes from TCRdb applying MiXCR to the PCR reads. The table has approximately 630,000 distinct CDR3 sequences, 13% seen once. General observations from the study: Surviving recipient T cells and thymic progenitors produced the high day-60 TCRbeta diversity seen in some patients. Where alpha-beta T cells came from about two months after transplant was reportedly several hundred expanded graft clones. When one year had passed after transplant, most T-cell counts and diversity came from newly produced T cells.

The chain uses TRBV10-3 and TRBJ2-7; 9 bases are a match to TRBD2. The sequence derives from a girl aged 2-10 years with congenital amegakaryocytic thrombocytopenia, due to receive a stem cell transplant. Specimen: PBMCs, collected before TCRalphabeta/CD19-depleted stem cell transplant. The CDR3 region has the DNA TGTGCCATCAGTGCCTCTGTAGCGGGAGTTCAAAACGAGCAGTACTTC. This sequence encodes CAISASVAGVQNEQYF.